These 17 T cell receptor beta chains originate from one sample sequenced in a study of early T cells in non-severe SARS-CoV-2 infection. From the 5' RACE reads, TCRdb called clonotypes with MiXCR, one entry per CDR3 protein. The table records about 43,000 distinct CDR3 sequences, approximately 10% of them present only once. Sequenced input: whole blood. These receptors originate from an adult who was a healthcare worker with PCR-confirmed SARS-CoV-2 infection or an uninfected control (not recorded which).

This clonotype was seen ten or more times. J is TRBJ2-1 and V is TRBV9; 12 bases are a match to TRBD1. From germline, CDR1 is SGDLS and CDR2 YYNGEE. After removal of 5 bases from V and 2 bases from J, the junction contained 11 bases not matched to a gene. The CDR3 length is 18 residues. DNA for the CDR3: TGTGCCAGCAGTGACGGGACAGGGGGCCTTGAAACCTACAATGAGCAGTTCTTC. Protein product: CASSDGTGGLETYNEQFF.

The table lists this clonotype with a few counts. The J gene is TRBJ2-1, the V gene TRBV3-1; 7 nucleotides align to TRBD2. The germline V gene has CDR1 LGHDT and CDR2 YNNKEL (reference sequence). The CDR3 contains 15 residues. Trimming cost V 0 bases and J 3 bases; bases outside gene matches: 2. The CDR3 coding sequence is TGTGCCAGCAGCCAAGAGACTAGCAGCTACAATGAGCAGTTCTTC. Translation: CASSQETSSYNEQFF.

This clonotype was observed many times. V usage is TRBV27 and J usage is TRBJ1-5, with D tentatively TRBD1 (6 bases). Trimming shortened V by 6 bases and J by 2 bases, and 8 bases separated the two germline ends. The CDR3 is 13 amino acids. Germline assignment: CDR1 MNHEY and CDR2 SMNVEV (reference sequence). The chain's CDR3 is CASRGHGNQPQHF. The CDR3 nucleotides are TGTGCCAGCAGGGGACACGGCAATCAGCCCCAGCATTTT.

This clonotype occurred many times. The V call is TRBV7-2, the J call TRBJ2-5, with D tentatively TRBD1 (6 bases). The V and J ends lost 5 bases and 5 bases respectively, with 18 bases between them. There are 15 residues in the CDR3. Germline CDR1 SGHTA, CDR2 FQGNSA. CDR3 sequence (DNA): TGTGCCAGCAGCCCCATAGGGGGTCGAGCGGAGACCCAGTACTTC. Translation: CASSPIGGRAETQYF.

This clonotype occurred a few times. The chain links TRBV29-1 to TRBJ2-1; 11 bases match TRBD1. Germline CDR1 and CDR2: SQVTM and ANQGSEA. The CDR3 has 20 residues. V gave up 0 bases and J gave up 2 bases; unmatched junction bases: 15. The CDR3 loop reads CSVEEEQDRGRLKAYNEQFF. For the CDR3, the DNA is TGCAGCGTTGAAGAGGAACAGGACAGGGGGCGGCTAAAGGCCTACAATGAGCAGTTCTTC.

This clonotype was counted many times. The V gene is TRBV7-8, the J gene TRBJ2-1; D is undetermined. Germline CDR1 is SGHVS and CDR2 is FQNEAQ. The CDR3 has 12 amino acids. The V end was cut by 2 bases, the J end by 9 bases, with 8 bases between. In DNA, the CDR3 is TGTGCCAGCAGCTTATTTTTGCGTGAGCAGTTCTTC. Protein: CASSLFLREQFF.

This clonotype was detected only a few times. The CDR3, as DNA: TGTGCCGGATCCTGGGACACCACCGGGGAGCTGTTTTTT. Translated: CAGSWDTTGELFF. J is TRBJ2-2 and V is TRBV12-3 or TRBV12-4; a possible D gene is TRBD1 (6 bases). This CDR3 comprises 13 residues. V was cut by 11 bases and J by 4 bases, with 14 bases left in between.

V is TRBV6-5 and J is TRBJ2-5; the D is unclear. CDR3 length equals 13 residues. Deletions cut 7 bases from V and 1 base from J, with 10 bases between. The germline V gene encodes CDR1 MNHEY and CDR2 SVGAGI. As DNA, the CDR3 is TGTGCCAGCATGGAAGGGTCCCAAGAGACCCAGTACTTC. Protein sequence: CASMEGSQETQYF.

This chain connects TRBV5-4 to TRBJ1-2; 8 nucleotides align to TRBD1. The CDR3 sequence is 15 residues long. CDR1 and CDR2 (germline): SGHNT, YYREEE (reference sequence). Trimming removed 1 base from V and 4 bases from J; junction bases left unmatched: 6. The CDR3 DNA reads as TGTGCCAGCAGCTTGTTTTCAGGGGGCAGCTATGGCTACACCTTC. Its protein is CASSLFSGGSYGYTF.

The chain uses TRBV7-2 and TRBJ2-5; D assignment may be TRBD1 or TRBD2 (5 bases each). Trimming left V 4 bases short and J 7 bases short, with 22 bases between. CDR3 length equals 16 residues. Germline V gives CDR1 SGHTA, CDR2 FQGNSA. In DNA, the CDR3 is TGTGCCAGCAGCTCACGGTCGGGGCAGGGTATGTGGACCCAGTACTTC. This sequence encodes CASSSRSGQGMWTQYF.

The sample holds many counts of this clonotype. The genes are TRBV6-2 or TRBV6-3 and TRBJ2-1; 9 bases agree with TRBD2. J gave up 9 bases and V 6 bases, and 12 bases lay outside the gene matches. CDR1 and CDR2 (germline): MNHEY, SVGEGT. The CDR3 loop spans 15 amino acids. The CDR3: CASRLAGPRGGEQFF. For the CDR3, the DNA is TGTGCCAGCAGGCTAGCGGGGCCGCGGGGTGGTGAGCAGTTCTTC.

This chain links TRBV6-2 or TRBV6-3 with TRBJ2-2; 13 bases map to TRBD2. Germline assignment: CDR1 MNHEY and CDR2 SVGEGT. The CDR3 runs to 15 residues. The junction had 4 bases not matched to a gene; V was cut back by 6 bases and J by 6 bases. DNA of the CDR3: TGTGCCAGCAGGCGGACTAGCGGGGGTCCCGGGGAGCTGTTTTTT. Translating gives CASRRTSGGPGELFF.

This clonotype was observed many times. The chain recombines TRBV5-6 with TRBJ1-4; maybe TRBD1 (5 bases). V lost 2 bases, J lost 2 bases, and 7 bases lay in between. Germline CDR1 is SGHDT and CDR2 is YYEEEE. This CDR3 has 14 amino acids. CDR3 DNA: TGTGCCAGCAGCTTCGGGACTACTAATGAAAAACTGTTTTTT. This encodes CASSFGTTNEKLFF.

The chain recombines TRBV7-2 with TRBJ2-7, with D perhaps matching TRBD1 or TRBD2 (5 bases each). CDR3 length: 13 amino acids. V was clipped by 3 bases and J by 2 bases, with 8 bases between them. Germline lookup yields CDR1 SGHTA and CDR2 FQGNSA. The CDR3 is CASSLGEPYEQYF. Written as DNA, the CDR3 is TGTGCCAGCAGCTTGGGGGAACCCTACGAGCAGTACTTC.

This clonotype was counted between two and nine times. The chain has TRBV6-5 and TRBJ1-2; TRBD1 might be the D (6 bases). The CDR3 length is 17 residues. Germline CDR1 MNHEY, CDR2 SVGAGI. Trimming removed 2 bases from V and 1 base from J, with 17 bases in between. The CDR3 coding sequence is TGTGCCAGCAGTTACGCTTTGGGGGGGGCTGATAACTATGGCTACACCTTC. The encoded protein is CASSYALGGADNYGYTF.

A remark on this clonotype: An end of the junction differs from the germline gene, which may be a read error. The chain is built from TRBV7-7 and TRBJ2-5, with 10 nucleotides matching TRBD2. Germline V gene sequence: CDR1 SSHAT, CDR2 FNYEAQ (reference sequence). The CDR3 is 18 amino acids. The CDR3, as DNA: TGTGCTAGCAGCTTAAGTGCTACTAGCGGGGCCGCCCGGGAGACCCAGTACTTC. It yields the protein CASSLSATSGAARETQYF.

The sample holds many counts of this clonotype. The rearrangement joins TRBV27 to TRBJ1-3, with TRBD1 as a possible D gene (5 bases). CDR3 length: 15 residues. Germline CDR1 MNHEY, CDR2 SMNVEV (reference sequence). V was clipped by 5 bases and J by 1 base, with 12 bases between them. This CDR3 reads CASSIDGASGNTIYF. CDR3 coding DNA: TGTGCCAGCAGTATTGATGGGGCATCTGGAAACACCATATATTTT.